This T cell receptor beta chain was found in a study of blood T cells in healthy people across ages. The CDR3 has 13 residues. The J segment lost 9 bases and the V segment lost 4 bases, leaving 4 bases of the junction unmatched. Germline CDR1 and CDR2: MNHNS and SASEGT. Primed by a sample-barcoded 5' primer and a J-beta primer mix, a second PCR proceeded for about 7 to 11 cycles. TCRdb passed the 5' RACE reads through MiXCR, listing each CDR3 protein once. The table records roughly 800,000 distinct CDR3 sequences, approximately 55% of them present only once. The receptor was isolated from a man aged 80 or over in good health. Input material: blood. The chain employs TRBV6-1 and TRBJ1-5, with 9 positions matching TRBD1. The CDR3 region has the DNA TGTGCCAGCAGTGGGACAGGGGACCGGCCCCAGCATTTT. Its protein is CASSGTGDRPQHF.